These 26 T cell receptor beta chains originate from one sample sequenced in a study of T cells expressing NK-cell markers. Following a re-call of the 5' RACE reads, TCRdb has one entry per CDR3 protein and lacks DNA. Its listing shows hundreds of thousands of distinct CDR3 sequences. The sequenced sample consisted of blood T cells: a sorted CD56 or NKG2C T cell subset, CD4+ or CD8+ T cells, or bulk PBMC T cells (not recorded which). These receptors were taken from a man aged 18 to 69 in good health.

The chain recombines TRBV12-3 or TRBV12-4 with TRBJ1-2. The CDR3 has 13 residues. This chain's CDR3 is CASSLDPTAGYTF.

This rearrangement joins TRBV15 to TRBJ2-1; TCRdb selects TRBD2, and the lack of DNA leaves this call unchecked. Germline lookup yields CDR1 LNHNV and CDR2 YYDKDF (reference sequence). The CDR3 is 15 amino acids. CDR3 loop: CATSLRGPGYNEQFF.

This chain uses TRBV7-9 with TRBJ2-3; TCRdb gives TRBD1 as the D gene, but with no DNA this cannot be confirmed. Germline lookup yields CDR1 SEHNR and CDR2 FQNEAQ (reference sequence). The CDR3 spans 17 residues. CDR3: CASSLPPGTVEVDTQYF.

The chain joins TRBV19 to TRBJ1-2; TCRdb's D call of TRBD1 is untestable without DNA. CDR3 length: 17 residues. The V gene's germline CDR1 is LNHDA and CDR2 SQIVND (reference sequence). This CDR3 reads CASSIPDRRPTNYGYTF.

This rearrangement joins TRBV6-2 or TRBV6-3 to TRBJ1-2; the D call of TRBD1 rests on TCRdb alone, since no DNA is present to check it. The CDR3 extends over 15 amino acids. Germline CDR1 reads MNHEY; CDR2 reads SVGEGT. The CDR3 loop is CASRPGQGVNYGYTF.

The CDR3 reads CASSYFPSGGRTDTQYF. V is TRBV6-5 and J is TRBJ2-3; the D call of TRBD2 rests on TCRdb alone, since no DNA is present to check it. Germline CDR1 MNHEY, CDR2 SVGAGI. This CDR3 has 17 amino acids.

The chain is built from TRBV3-1 and TRBJ1-1. There are 11 residues in the CDR3. CDR1 and CDR2 (germline): LGHDT, YNNKEL (reference sequence). CDR3 loop: CASRTRGEAFF.

The rearrangement joins TRBV28 to TRBJ1-5. Germline-derived CDR1 and CDR2 are MDHEN and SYDVKM. The CDR3 sequence is 16 residues long. The CDR3 loop is CASSLARQDGYQPQHF.

The chain recombines TRBV12-3 or TRBV12-4 with TRBJ2-2; TCRdb indicates TRBD2, and absent DNA this call remains unverified. CDR3 length: 16 amino acids. The CDR3 loop is CASSPGLARSTGELFF.

The chain is built from TRBV14 and TRBJ2-7; without DNA, the TCRdb call of TRBD2 cannot be checked. The CDR3 contains 14 residues. The germline V gene has CDR1 SGHDN and CDR2 FVKESK. Here the CDR3 reads CASSQDIQRGRQYF.

This chain connects TRBV5-1 to TRBJ2-5; lacking DNA, the TRBD1 call made by TCRdb goes unchecked. CDR1 is SGHRS, CDR2 YFSETQ, per germline. The CDR3 loop spans 15 amino acids. The CDR3 here is CASSLGQGSQETQYF.

The V and J genes are TRBV29-1 and TRBJ2-5; checking the TCRdb D call of TRBD2 is not possible without DNA. Germline loops: CDR1 SQVTM, CDR2 ANQGSEA. This CDR3 has 14 amino acids. CDR3 sequence: CSAITGGPIKTQYF.

The rearrangement uses TRBV7-6 and TRBJ2-2; TCRdb's D call of TRBD1 is untestable without DNA. The CDR3 length is 16 residues. Germline lookup yields CDR1 SGHVS and CDR2 FNYEAQ. The CDR3 protein is CASSLGTGVYTGELFF. The variable domain in full, completed from reference TRBV7-6 and TRBJ2-2, reads GAGVSQSPRYKVTKRGQDVALRCDPISGHVSLYWYRQALGQGPEFLTYFNYEAQQDKSGLPNDRFSAERPEGSISTLTIQRTEQRDSAMYRCASSLGTGVYTGELFFGEGSRLTVL.

This rearrangement joins TRBV27 to TRBJ2-7; TCRdb designates TRBD1, a call that cannot be tested without DNA. The CDR3 totals 18 residues. Per the germline V gene, CDR1 is MNHEY and CDR2 is SMNVEV (reference sequence). CDR3 amino acids: CASSTRGYGQGPKGEQYF.

The V and J genes are TRBV5-1 and TRBJ2-1; TCRdb gives TRBD1 as the D gene, but with no DNA this cannot be confirmed. The germline V gene has CDR1 SGHRS and CDR2 YFSETQ. The CDR3 runs 17 residues. This chain's CDR3 is CASSSSLGGQGNNEQFF.

V is TRBV7-2 and J is TRBJ1-2; TCRdb lists TRBD1, though no DNA is available to test this call. The germline V gene encodes CDR1 SGHTA and CDR2 FQGNSA. This CDR3 has 15 amino acids. The CDR3 sequence is CASSSDRGGNYGYTF.

The chain employs TRBV3-1 and TRBJ2-3; no DNA is available, so the TRBD1 call from TCRdb remains unchecked. The CDR3 has 13 residues. Looked up from germline, CDR1 is LGHDT and CDR2 is YNNKEL (reference sequence). The CDR3: CASLDRLTDTQYF.

Here the CDR3 reads CTSRQGFRTLLTDTQYF. J is TRBJ2-3 and V is TRBV1; the D call of TRBD2 rests on TCRdb alone, since no DNA is present to check it. TRBV1 is labeled a pseudogene. This CDR3 region has 17 residues.

This chain links TRBV29-1 with TRBJ2-3; TCRdb's D call of TRBD2 is untestable without DNA. The germline V gene has CDR1 SQVTM and CDR2 ANQGSEA. This CDR3 has 15 residues. The CDR3 reads CSDRVAGASTDTQYF.

The genes are TRBV6-1 and TRBJ1-4; the TRBD1 assignment by TCRdb is unverifiable without DNA. The germline gives CDR1 MNHNS, CDR2 SASEGT. This CDR3 has 14 residues. Here the CDR3 reads CASSPFAPRDSLFF.

The chain couples TRBV12-3 or TRBV12-4 to TRBJ2-7; TCRdb gives TRBD1 as the D gene, but with no DNA this cannot be confirmed. This CDR3 region has 15 residues. This CDR3 is CASSSLGTGTYEQYF.

The chain has TRBV6-1 and TRBJ1-2. This CDR3 is 15 amino acids long. Germline values: CDR1 MNHNS, CDR2 SASEGT. The CDR3 here is CASSENLGPMYGYTF.

This sequence joins TRBV6-5 and TRBJ2-5; the D gene TCRdb calls, TRBD1, cannot be checked with no DNA. This CDR3 contains 17 residues. Germline V CDR1 and CDR2: MNHEY, SVGAGI. The chain's CDR3 is CASSLGSGGPVQETQYF.

This chain joins TRBV7-3 and TRBJ2-1. CDR3 length equals 13 residues. The germline CDR1 and CDR2 sequences are SGHTA and FQGTGA. CDR3 in amino acids: CASSLDTDNEQFF.

J is TRBJ2-7 and V is TRBV5-1; as DNA is missing, the TRBD1 call by TCRdb cannot be tested. The V gene's germline CDR1 is SGHRS and CDR2 YFSETQ. The CDR3 spans 13 residues. The CDR3: CASKGVNSYEQYF.

The rearrangement joins TRBV20-1 to TRBJ2-4; TCRdb lists TRBD1, though no DNA is available to test this call. CDR1 and CDR2 from the germline V gene are DFQATT and SNEGSKA (reference sequence). The CDR3 consists of 14 residues. The chain's CDR3 is CSAATGSSKNIQYF.